The text below deals with one T cell receptor (beta chain). The CD8+ and CD4+ T cells were negatively isolated, with the TEMRA cells enriched by FACS. The data belong to a study of CD8 T cells in Susac syndrome. Random hexamers were used to reverse transcribe the RNA input (about 0.5 to 1 ug). Across 54 Vbeta and 13 Jbeta, immunoSEQ multiplex PCR amplified TCR beta CDR3. TCRdb passed the immunoSEQ multiplex PCR reads through MiXCR, listing each CDR3 protein once. Of 130,000 or so distinct CDR3 sequences listed, approximately 95% are singletons. Germline V gene sequence: CDR1 SGHTA, CDR2 FQGNSA. The CDR3 runs 12 residues. Trimming took off 8 bases at V and 6 bases at J, with 12 bases between the two ends.

The TCR comes from a human donor with multiple sclerosis. The chain carries TRBV7-2 and TRBJ2-3; TRBD2 might be the D (6 bases). Sequencing was performed on CD4+ T cells from PBMCs. The CDR3 is CASRRGGDTQYF. CDR3 DNA: TGTGCCAGCCGGCGTGGGGGGGATACGCAGTATTTT.